This entry lists 18 T cell receptor beta chains sequenced from one sample in a study of human T cells and chemical hapten exposure. Extraction yielded total RNA from whole blood (unfractionated). The library attached unique molecular identifiers to individual cDNA molecules. MiXCR, applied by TCRdb to the reads, yields one record per CDR3 protein. The sample yields roughly 120,000 distinct CDR3 sequences, more than 8.5% seen once. The sequenced sample consisted of whole blood. The source of these receptors is a human donor in good health. Some clones in this sample may be carry-over from other donors' samples.

This clonotype was seen only a few times. J is TRBJ1-3 and V is TRBV12-3 or TRBV12-4; D remains unclear. The ends were cut back, 5 bases at V and 4 bases at J, with 15 bases in the middle. This CDR3 has 15 amino acids. Written as DNA, the CDR3 is TGTGCCAGCAGTGATCGCTCCGGAGGAGGAAACACCATATATTTT. Translating it yields CASSDRSGGGNTIYF.

This clonotype came up a few times. J is TRBJ1-6 and V is TRBV19; 9 bases align to TRBD1. The germline CDR1 and CDR2 sequences are LNHDA and SQIVND (reference sequence). The junction had 14 bases not matched to a gene; V was cut back by 4 bases and J by 10 bases. This CDR3 has 17 amino acids. The CDR3 loop reads CASSTHSGQGRGSPLHF. The DNA of the CDR3 is TGTGCCAGTAGTACACACTCGGGACAGGGAAGAGGGTCACCCCTCCACTTT.

The CDR3 DNA follows: TGTGCCAGCAGTGACCGGACGGGGACCGAGCAGTACTTC. Translated, it gives CASSDRTGTEQYF. This chain uses TRBV12-3 or TRBV12-4 with TRBJ2-7; either TRBD1 or TRBD2 may supply D (5 bases each). V dropped 5 bases and J dropped 6 bases, with 14 bases sitting between them. This CDR3 is 13 amino acids long.

The chain is built from TRBV6-6 and TRBJ2-3, with no clear D. Trimming stripped 6 bases from V and 0 bases from J, with 10 bases between. Germline V gene sequence: CDR1 MNHNY, CDR2 SVGAGI (reference sequence). The CDR3 has 14 amino acids. CDR3: CASSLGLSTDTQYF. The CDR3 DNA sequence: TGTGCCAGCAGCCTCGGGCTGAGCACAGATACGCAGTATTTT.

This clonotype turned up a few times. The chain recombines TRBV5-1 with TRBJ2-3; D may correspond to TRBD1 or TRBD2 (6 bases each). The CDR3 consists of 16 residues. In germline, CDR1 is SGHRS, CDR2 YFSETQ. V shed 0 bases and J shed 3 bases, with 14 bases lying between them. CDR3 nucleotide sequence: TGCGCCAGCAGCTTGGATATACGGGGGCCTACAGATACGCAGTATTTT. It codes for CASSLDIRGPTDTQYF.

J is TRBJ2-7 and V is TRBV7-2; a possible D gene is TRBD1 (6 bases). Germline values: CDR1 SGHTA, CDR2 FQGNSA. Trimming left V 1 base short and J 2 bases short, with 9 bases between. This CDR3 has 14 residues. CDR3 residues: CASSLGGRAYEQYF. In nucleotides, the CDR3 is TGTGCCAGCAGCTTAGGGGGGCGGGCCTACGAGCAGTACTTC. Full variable domain (rest looked up from reference TRBV7-2 and TRBJ2-7): GAGVSQSPSNKVTEKGKDVELRCDPISGHTALYWYRQSLGQGLEFLIYFQGNSAPDKSGLPSDRFSAERTGGSVSTLTIQRTQQEDSAVYLCASSLGGRAYEQYFGPGTRLTVT.

This clonotype was counted at least ten times. The chain uses TRBV7-9 and TRBJ1-5; D not certain. CDR3 length: 15 residues. V was clipped by 4 bases and J by 4 bases, with 14 bases between them. Germline CDR1 reads SEHNR; CDR2 reads FQNEAQ (reference sequence). CDR3 protein: CASSSSLSRNQPQHF. The CDR3 region has the DNA TGTGCCAGCAGCTCCTCTCTATCGAGGAATCAGCCCCAGCATTTT.

This clonotype was picked up many times. The chain uses TRBV7-2 and TRBJ1-2; TRBD1 agrees at 7 bases. This CDR3 has 14 residues. Germline CDR1 reads SGHTA; CDR2 reads FQGNSA. The ends lost 4 bases at V and 1 base at J; junction bases unmatched: 3. CDR3 nucleotide sequence: TGTGCCAGCAGCTCCGGGACAGTTAACTATGGCTACACCTTC. It is translated as CASSSGTVNYGYTF.

The rearrangement links TRBV18 to TRBJ1-3, with D perhaps TRBD1 (6 bases). Germline V gene data show CDR1 as KGHSH and CDR2 as LQKENI. V was clipped by 3 bases and J by 4 bases, with 13 bases between them. The CDR3 is made up of 15 amino acids. The CDR3 region has the DNA TGTGCCAGCTCACCCGCCAGCGGGACAGGAAACACCATATATTTT. Protein product: CASSPASGTGNTIYF.

The rearrangement uses TRBV12-3 or TRBV12-4 and TRBJ2-7; D perhaps matches TRBD2 (6 bases). Trimming cost V 5 bases and J 6 bases, with 14 bases left between them. The CDR3 length is 13 residues. CDR3 region: CASSIRESSEQYF. Written as DNA, the CDR3 is TGTGCCAGCAGTATCCGGGAGTCCAGCGAGCAGTACTTC.

This clonotype was found many times. The rearrangement joins TRBV2 to TRBJ1-2; a possible D gene is TRBD1 (5 bases). The germline V and J ends were trimmed by 3 bases and 1 base, with 12 bases remaining between them. Germline V gene sequence: CDR1 SNHLY, CDR2 FYNNEI. The CDR3 sequence is 15 residues long. The CDR3 DNA is TGTGCCAGCAGTGACCTGACAGTCAATAACTATGGCTACACCTTC. Protein product: CASSDLTVNNYGYTF.

This clonotype was seen ten or more times. This chain links TRBV6-6 with TRBJ1-3; D gene unclear. CDR1 and CDR2 (germline): MNHNY, SVGAGI (reference sequence). V was trimmed by 5 bases and J by 3 bases, leaving 11 bases between them. The CDR3 extends over 14 amino acids. CDR3 DNA: TGTGCCAGCAGTCCCTCTTTGGTTGGAAACACCATATATTTT. Its translation: CASSPSLVGNTIYF.

This clonotype has a count of ten or more. The rearrangement uses TRBV7-3 and TRBJ2-3; 8 positions match TRBD2. Germline V gene sequence: CDR1 SGHTA, CDR2 FQGTGA. V shed 2 bases and J 2 bases; nucleotides not matched to a gene: 6. The CDR3 sequence is 16 residues long. CDR3 residues: CASSLDLAGNTDTQYF. As DNA, the CDR3 is TGTGCCAGCAGCTTAGATCTAGCGGGTAACACAGATACGCAGTATTTT. The variable domain in full, with the rest retrieved from reference TRBV7-3 and TRBJ2-3, is GAGVSQTPSNKVTEKGKYVELRCDPISGHTALYWYRQSLGQGPEFLIYFQGTGAADDSGLPNDRFFAVRPEGSVSTLKIQRTERGDSAVYLCASSLDLAGNTDTQYFGPGTRLTVL.

The chain combines TRBV24-1 with TRBJ2-3; 13 bases line up with TRBD2. Germline V gene data show CDR1 as KGHDR and CDR2 as SFDVKD. This CDR3 comprises 16 residues. After removal of 3 bases from V and 1 base from J, the junction contained 0 bases not matched to a gene. The CDR3 DNA reads as TGTGCCACCAGTGATGGGACTAGCGGGGGCACAGATACGCAGTATTTT. Amino acids: CATSDGTSGGTDTQYF.

This clonotype was found many times. The rearrangement links TRBV14 to TRBJ2-7; D is ambiguous. The V gene lost 1 base and the J gene lost 4 bases, with 11 bases spanning the gap. This CDR3 has 14 residues. Germline V lookup: CDR1 SGHDN, CDR2 FVKESK. This chain's CDR3 is CASSQVVTSYEQYF. CDR3 nucleotides: TGTGCCAGCAGCCAAGTCGTCACCTCATACGAGCAGTACTTC.

The chain recombines TRBV4-1 with TRBJ2-7; no firm D call. The germline V and J ends were trimmed by 1 base and 2 bases, with 18 bases remaining between them. The CDR3 contains 17 residues. Germline-derived CDR1 and CDR2 are MGHRA and YSYEKL. The CDR3 DNA reads as TGCGCCAGCAGCCAAGTTTACGAGAGAATGGGAACCTACGAGCAGTACTTC. Amino acids: CASSQVYERMGTYEQYF.

This clonotype was observed a handful of times. The chain has TRBV10-3 and TRBJ2-2; TRBD2 matches at 14 bases. The CDR3 is 21 residues long. The ends lost 6 bases at V and 0 bases at J; junction bases unmatched: 15. The germline CDR1 and CDR2 sequences are ENHRY and SYGVKD. The CDR3 here is CAIRPTGTSGSVTSNTGELFF. The CDR3 nucleotides are TGTGCCATCAGGCCAACCGGGACTAGCGGGAGTGTCACCTCGAACACCGGGGAGCTGTTTTTT.

The chain combines TRBV29-1 with TRBJ1-1; D gene unclear. Between the trimmed V and J ends, which lost 4 bases and 1 base, there was a span of 7 bases. This CDR3 has 12 amino acids. Germline V gene sequence: CDR1 SQVTM, CDR2 ANQGSEA. The CDR3 region is CSVGRENTEAFF. The DNA for the CDR3 is TGCAGCGTTGGGCGGGAGAACACTGAAGCTTTCTTT.